This entry lists 17 T cell receptor beta chains sequenced from one sample in a study of spatial heterogeneity in lung cancer. This sample's time point: blood at routine non-recurrence follow-up after resection. Whole RNA was taken from tumor, nontumor lung or frozen PBMC; it was then sequenced unsorted. TCRdb independently ran MiXCR on the 5' RACE reads; one entry per CDR3 protein. The table records 95,000 to 130,000 distinct CDR3 sequences, more than 10% of them present only once. Material: PBMCs, obtained at follow-up. These receptors originate from a male donor with early-stage non-small cell lung cancer.

The chain couples TRBV12-5 to TRBJ1-5; the D gene is possibly TRBD1 (5 bases). Germline V gives CDR1 LGHNT, CDR2 FRNRAP. Trimming stripped 6 bases from V and 2 bases from J, with 11 bases between. The length of the CDR3 is 14 residues. Here the CDR3 DNA reads TGTGCTAGTGGCCTTGACAGAGGCAATCAGCCCCAGCATTTT. Translation gives CASGLDRGNQPQHF.

This chain links TRBV5-1 with TRBJ1-2; TRBD1 is a possible D gene (6 bases). This CDR3 spans 15 amino acids. The germline CDR1 and CDR2 sequences are SGHRS and YFSETQ. Between the trimmed V and J ends, which lost 2 bases and 6 bases, there was a span of 17 bases. The CDR3 spells CASSFTTGLIDGYTF. The CDR3 DNA is TGCGCCAGCAGCTTTACCACAGGGCTCATCGATGGCTACACCTTC.

This clonotype was detected a few times. The chain recombines TRBV11-2 with TRBJ2-3; tentatively, D is TRBD1 (5 bases). Trimming shortened V by 3 bases and J by 7 bases, and 11 bases separated the two germline ends. This CDR3 is built from 13 residues. CDR1 SGHAT and CDR2 FQNNGV come from the germline V gene. The CDR3, as DNA: TGTGCCAGCAGCTTTTGGGGCACGAATACGCAGTATTTT. Its protein product is CASSFWGTNTQYF.

The V call is TRBV5-6, the J call TRBJ2-7, with D hard to call. CDR3 length equals 13 residues. The V gene's germline CDR1 is SGHDT and CDR2 YYEEEE. V lost 2 bases to trimming and J lost 2 bases, with 8 bases between them. The CDR3 here is CASSFDLAYEQYF. The CDR3, as DNA: TGTGCCAGCAGCTTCGATTTGGCCTACGAGCAGTACTTC. Variable domain in full (rest from reference TRBV5-6 and TRBJ2-7): DAGVTQSPTHLIKTRGQQVTLRCSPKSGHDTVSWYQQALGQGPQFIFQYYEEEERQRGNFPDRFSGHQFPNYSSELNVNALLLGDSALYLCASSFDLAYEQYFGPGTRLTVT.

By sample fraction, this clonotype is medium-sized (0.01 to 0.1%). The chain employs TRBV20-1 and TRBJ1-1, with a tentative D call TRBD1 (5 bases). This CDR3 contains 13 residues. Per germline, CDR1 DFQATT and CDR2 SNEGSKA (reference sequence). Trimming took 3 bases from V and 6 from J, leaving 14 bases between them. This chain's CDR3 is CSASSPGPAEAFF. In DNA, the CDR3 is TGCAGTGCTAGCTCCCCAGGGCCGGCTGAAGCTTTCTTT.

This clonotype was detected only a few times. V usage is TRBV20-1 and J usage is TRBJ2-2, with TRBD2 matching over 8 bases. CDR1 and CDR2 (germline): DFQATT, SNEGSKA (reference sequence). The CDR3 consists of 14 residues. J gave up 4 bases and V 2 bases, and 3 bases lay outside the gene matches. The CDR3 nucleotides read TGCAGTGCTAGACGGGGGGGCTCCACCGGGGAGCTGTTTTTT. Translating it yields CSARRGGSTGELFF.

This chain uses TRBV20-1 with TRBJ1-1, with a tentative D call TRBD1 (5 bases). Trimming took off 6 bases at V and 0 bases at J, with 8 bases between the two ends. Germline CDR1 reads DFQATT; CDR2 reads SNEGSKA (reference sequence). This CDR3 is 12 amino acids long. In DNA form, the CDR3 reads TGCAGTGCCGGGGCGATGAACACTGAAGCTTTCTTT. Amino acids: CSAGAMNTEAFF.

The sample holds many counts of this clonotype. This chain uses TRBV7-3 with TRBJ1-5, with TRBD1 as a possible D gene (5 bases). CDR1 and CDR2 from the germline V gene are SGHTA and FQGTGA. V was pared by 3 bases and J by 4 bases, with 19 bases between. This CDR3 has 17 residues. Here the CDR3 reads CASSFPCNWGDNQPQHF. CDR3 nucleotides: TGTGCCAGCAGCTTCCCCTGTAACTGGGGGGATAATCAGCCCCAGCATTTT. Drawing the rest from reference TRBV7-3 and TRBJ1-5, the complete variable domain is GAGVSQTPSNKVTEKGKYVELRCDPISGHTALYWYRQSLGQGPEFLIYFQGTGAADDSGLPNDRFFAVRPEGSVSTLKIQRTERGDSAVYLCASSFPCNWGDNQPQHFGDGTRLSIL.

Many counts were recorded for this clonotype. The chain recombines TRBV28 with TRBJ1-1; 7 positions agree with TRBD1. Germline CDR1 MDHEN, CDR2 SYDVKM. The CDR3 totals 14 residues. V dropped 5 bases and J dropped 6; count of bases not matched to a gene: 9. The CDR3 region has the DNA TGTGCCAGCAGTCTGACAGGGTGGAGGCCTGAAGCTTTCTTT. Amino acids: CASSLTGWRPEAFF.

The V call is TRBV20-1, the J call TRBJ2-1; D uncertain. The CDR3 contains 14 residues. The V end was cut by 4 bases, the J end by 1 base, with 11 bases between. Germline lookup yields CDR1 DFQATT and CDR2 SNEGSKA (reference sequence). The DNA of the CDR3 is TGCAGTGCTACGACCCTAGGGTCCTACAATGAGCAGTTCTTC. Its protein product is CSATTLGSYNEQFF.

This clonotype was detected many times. This chain links TRBV10-3 with TRBJ2-4, with 9 bases aligning to TRBD2. CDR3 length equals 16 residues. Losses at the gene ends were 8 bases for V and 0 bases for J; bases not matched to a gene: 8. The germline V gene has CDR1 ENHRY and CDR2 SYGVKD. The CDR3 DNA follows: TGTGCCATCGGTAGCGGGGGAACGCTAGCCAAAAACATTCAGTACTTC. It encodes CAIGSGGTLAKNIQYF.

This clonotype was counted between two and nine times. The genes are TRBV20-1 and TRBJ2-3; 7 bases agree with TRBD2. Germline lookup yields CDR1 DFQATT and CDR2 SNEGSKA (reference sequence). V shed 1 base, J shed 2 bases, and the junction held 6 bases outside the gene matches. There are 15 residues in the CDR3. CDR3 in amino acids: CSARGFLADTDTQYF. CDR3 nucleotide sequence: TGCAGTGCTAGAGGTTTCCTAGCGGACACAGATACGCAGTATTTT.

This clonotype occurred many times. The chain carries TRBV9 and TRBJ2-1; either TRBD1 or TRBD2 may supply D (5 bases each). Trimming cost V 7 bases and J 6 bases, with 20 bases left between them. CDR3 length: 15 amino acids. Germline CDR1 reads SGDLS; CDR2 reads YYNGEE. The CDR3 loop reads CASGLRDGVSNEQFF. CDR3 in DNA: TGTGCCAGCGGTCTACGGGACGGCGTAAGCAATGAGCAGTTCTTC.

The chain is built from TRBV20-1 and TRBJ1-2; 7 nucleotides match TRBD1. The trim removed 6 bases at V and 2 bases at J, leaving 9 bases unmatched. Germline values: CDR1 DFQATT, CDR2 SNEGSKA (reference sequence). The length of the CDR3 is 14 residues. This CDR3 reads CSAPGQAENYGYTF. The CDR3 region has the DNA TGCAGTGCCCCTGGACAGGCAGAGAACTATGGCTACACCTTC.

This clonotype has a handful of counts. The chain links TRBV4-3 to TRBJ2-3, with TRBD1 as a possible D gene (5 bases). Germline V gene lookup returns CDR1 LGHNA and CDR2 YSLEER. The CDR3 is 14 residues long. V lost 1 base and J 4 bases, leaving 9 bases between the germline ends. Here the CDR3 reads CASSQVRVSDTQYF. The CDR3 region has the DNA TGCGCCAGCAGCCAAGTCAGGGTTTCAGATACGCAGTATTTT.

In this sample, this clonotype turned up a few times. The chain has TRBV7-9 and TRBJ2-1; 11 bases map to TRBD2. The CDR3 is made up of 15 amino acids. CDR1 is SEHNR, CDR2 FQNEAQ, per germline (reference sequence). With V trimmed by 4 bases and J by 7 bases, 6 bases remained unmatched. The CDR3 spells CASSSTSGAGNEQFF. CDR3 DNA: TGTGCCAGCAGCTCGACTAGCGGGGCCGGAAATGAGCAGTTCTTC.

The chain links TRBV12-3 or TRBV12-4 to TRBJ2-1; 8 bases line up with TRBD1. The V and J ends lost 2 bases and 4 bases, in that order; junction bases with no gene match: 7. The CDR3 totals 16 residues. Here the CDR3 reads CASSLRPGGRYNEQFF. The CDR3 DNA reads as TGTGCCAGCAGTTTAAGGCCAGGGGGCAGGTACAATGAGCAGTTCTTC.